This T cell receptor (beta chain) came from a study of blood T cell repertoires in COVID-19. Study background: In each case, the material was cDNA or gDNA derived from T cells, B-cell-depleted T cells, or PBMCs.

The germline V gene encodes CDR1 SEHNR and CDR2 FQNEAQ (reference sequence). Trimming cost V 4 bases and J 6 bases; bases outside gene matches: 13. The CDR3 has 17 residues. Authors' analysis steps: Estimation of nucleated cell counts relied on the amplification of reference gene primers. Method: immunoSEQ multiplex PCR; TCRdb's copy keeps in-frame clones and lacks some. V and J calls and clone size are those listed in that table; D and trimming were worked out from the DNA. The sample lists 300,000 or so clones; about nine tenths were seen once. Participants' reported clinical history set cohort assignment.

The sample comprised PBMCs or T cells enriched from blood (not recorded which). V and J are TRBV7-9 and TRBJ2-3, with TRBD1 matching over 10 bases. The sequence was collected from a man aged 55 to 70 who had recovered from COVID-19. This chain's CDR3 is CASSSHRTGGGMDTQYF. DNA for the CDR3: TGTGCCAGCAGCTCTCACCGGACAGGGGGTGGCATGGATACGCAGTATTTT.